Here is one T cell receptor beta chain with its context. The antigen is not known. These data are taken from a study of T cell repertoires and HLA-DP antigens. Study-level information: DNA input averaged roughly 200 ng in sorted CD137+CD4+ and roughly 1.2 ug in pre-culture CD4+.

The CDR3 runs to 15 residues. CDR1 and CDR2 (germline): MNHEY, SVGAGI. Germline trimming cut 5 bases from V and 5 bases from J; bases unmatched to any gene: 10. Data came from immunoSEQ multiplex PCR; TCRdb stores just in-frame clones and leaves some out. The table shows approximately 89,000 clones, with 86% occurring only once. The genes are TRBV6-5 and TRBJ2-7; 9 bases line up with TRBD1. The sample was CD4+ T cells from PBMCs. This receptor was obtained from a man in his forties or fifties in good health and CMV-seronegative. In DNA, the CDR3 is TGTGCCAGCAGTGCCCAGAGGGACAGGGCCAACGAGCAGTACTTC. Translation: CASSAQRDRANEQYF.